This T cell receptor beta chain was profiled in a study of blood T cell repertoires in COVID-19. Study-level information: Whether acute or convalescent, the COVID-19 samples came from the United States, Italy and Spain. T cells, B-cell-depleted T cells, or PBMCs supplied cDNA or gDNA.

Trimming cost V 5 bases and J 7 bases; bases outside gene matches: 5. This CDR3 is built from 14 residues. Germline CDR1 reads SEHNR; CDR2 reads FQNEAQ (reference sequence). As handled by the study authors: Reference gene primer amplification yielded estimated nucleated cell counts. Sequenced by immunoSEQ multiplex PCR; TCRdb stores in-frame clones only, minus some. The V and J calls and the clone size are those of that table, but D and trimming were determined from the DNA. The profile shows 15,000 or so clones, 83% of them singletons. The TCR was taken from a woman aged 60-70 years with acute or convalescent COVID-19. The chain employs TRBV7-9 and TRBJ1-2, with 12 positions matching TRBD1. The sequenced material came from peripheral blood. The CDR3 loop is CASSLGTGGFGYTF. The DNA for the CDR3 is TGTGCCAGCAGCCTCGGGACAGGGGGCTTTGGCTACACCTTC.